This T cell receptor (beta chain) came from a study of T cell repertoires in cytomegalovirus infection. Study details: CMV infection plus the matching HLA type was flagged by public TCR beta signatures.

Comment on this clonotype: Its antigen is currently unknown.

Points from the study as a whole: Summed frequency of shared TCR beta families picked out CMV carriers who also had the relevant HLA. HLA-C-restricted CMV clonotypes gave the most frequent clonotype in two of eight donors.

This CDR3 has 13 residues. The ends were cut back, 5 bases at V and 10 bases at J, with 15 bases in the middle. TCRdb redid the calling of the reads with MiXCR, one entry per CDR3 protein. Here the sample spans about 740,000 distinct CDR3 sequences, approximately 33% being singletons. This receptor was taken from a human donor in good health (CMV status not recorded). Some clones in this sample may be carry-over from other donors' samples. The specimen was cultured PBMCs, collected from culture after CMV antigen stimulation. The chain employs TRBV12-3 or TRBV12-4 and TRBJ2-4; the D call may be TRBD1 or TRBD2 (6 bases each). The CDR3 reads CASSPRQEGIQYF. DNA of the CDR3: TGTGCCAGCAGTCCAAGACAGGAGGGGATTCAGTACTTC.